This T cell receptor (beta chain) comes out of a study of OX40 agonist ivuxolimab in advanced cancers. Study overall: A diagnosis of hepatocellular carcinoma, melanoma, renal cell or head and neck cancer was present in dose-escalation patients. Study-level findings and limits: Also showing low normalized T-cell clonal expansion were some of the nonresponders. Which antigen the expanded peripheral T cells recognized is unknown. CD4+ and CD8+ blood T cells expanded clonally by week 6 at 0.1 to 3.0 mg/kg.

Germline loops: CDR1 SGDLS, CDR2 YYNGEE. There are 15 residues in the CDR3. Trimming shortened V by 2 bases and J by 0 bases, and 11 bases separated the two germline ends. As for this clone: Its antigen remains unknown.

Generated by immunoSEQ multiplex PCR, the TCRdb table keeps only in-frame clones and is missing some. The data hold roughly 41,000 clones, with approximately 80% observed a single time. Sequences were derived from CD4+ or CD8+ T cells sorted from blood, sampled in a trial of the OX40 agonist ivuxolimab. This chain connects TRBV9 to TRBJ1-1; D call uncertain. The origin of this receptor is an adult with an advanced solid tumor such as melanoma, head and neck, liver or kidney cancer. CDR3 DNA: TGTGCCAGCAGCGTCGGCGGGAGCATGAACACTGAAGCTTTCTTT. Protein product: CASSVGGSMNTEAFF.